Following are 28 T cell receptor beta chains from one sample sequenced in a study of T cells in narcolepsy. Generated by immunoSEQ multiplex PCR, the TCRdb table keeps only in-frame clones and is missing some. In the table there are tens of thousands of clones, approximately 85% of which are singletons. The material sequenced was CD45RA- memory CD4+ T cells from PBMCs. These receptors all stem from a human donor with narcolepsy.

The chain links TRBV6-1 to TRBJ2-7; weak D call: TRBD2 (6 bases). Germline CDR1 reads MNHNS; CDR2 reads SASEGT. V lost 0 bases and J 6 bases, leaving 12 bases between the germline ends. The CDR3 spans 14 residues. The CDR3 sequence: CASSEAGRRGEQYF. For the CDR3, the DNA is TGTGCCAGCAGTGAAGCGGGACGGCGGGGCGAGCAGTACTTC.

Only one count was recorded for this clone. At one end the junction does not follow the germline gene, possibly because of a read error. The chain joins TRBV5-1 to TRBJ1-6, with D tentatively TRBD1 (5 bases). The CDR3 has 16 residues. Looked up from germline, CDR1 is SGHRS and CDR2 is YFSETQ. This chain's CDR3 is CACSQGPVGLTSPLHF. The CDR3 region has the DNA TGCGCCTGCAGCCAGGGCCCGGTGGGATTAACGTCACCCCTCCACTTT.

CDR3 in DNA: TGCAGTGCTGCGCGTTGGGGGGAGCAGTTCTTC. This translates into CSAARWGEQFF. The chain recombines TRBV20-1 with TRBJ2-1, with D perhaps TRBD1 or TRBD2 (5 bases each). V shed 5 bases and J shed 10 bases, with 12 bases lying between them. The germline V gene encodes CDR1 DFQATT and CDR2 SNEGSKA (reference sequence). The CDR3 has 11 residues.

This clone was observed once. A read error may produce the germline difference seen at one junction end. V gene TRBV29-1 combines with J gene TRBJ1-2, with TRBD1 identical over 7 bases. Per germline, CDR1 SQVTM and CDR2 ANQGSEA. This CDR3 is 10 amino acids long. The CDR3: CSVGGQERSF. The CDR3 DNA follows: TGCAGCGTGGGCGGACAGGAGCGATCCTTC.

This chain links TRBV2 with TRBJ2-2; the D gene could be TRBD1 or TRBD2 (6 bases each). CDR1 and CDR2 (germline): SNHLY, FYNNEI. V was pared by 2 bases and J by 4 bases, with 17 bases between. This CDR3 has 17 residues. The CDR3 sequence: CASSERGAGYLTGELFF. CDR3 sequence (DNA): TGTGCCAGCAGTGAAAGGGGGGCAGGTTACCTCACCGGGGAGCTGTTTTTT.

This chain uses TRBV2 with TRBJ2-5; 7 nucleotides align to TRBD2. The DNA end is more similar to TRBJ2-7, so the J call may be wrong. Germline V lookup: CDR1 SNHLY, CDR2 FYNNEI. The CDR3 runs to 11 residues. CDR3 DNA: TGTGCCAGCAGTGGGGAGGGCGAGCAGTACTTC. Its translation: CASSGEGEQYF.

This chain uses TRBV19 with TRBJ1-3, with D maybe TRBD1 (5 bases). Germline CDR1 and CDR2: LNHDA and SQIVND (reference sequence). The CDR3 contains 15 residues. The V and J ends lost 5 bases and 7 bases respectively, with 18 bases between them. CDR3 in amino acids: CASSWGSPGQNTIYF. CDR3 sequence (DNA): TGTGCCAGTAGTTGGGGAAGCCCGGGGCAGAACACCATATATTTT.

The rearrangement uses TRBV5-8 and TRBJ1-5; the D is unclear. CDR3 length equals 17 residues. Germline V gene data show CDR1 as SGHTS and CDR2 as YDEGEE. The ends were cut back, 0 bases at V and 1 base at J, with 14 bases in the middle. DNA for the CDR3: TGTGCCAGCAGCTTGGGGGTGGGTCCGCCCAGCAATCAGCCCCAGCATTTT. Its protein is CASSLGVGPPSNQPQHF.

This chain links TRBV6-5 with TRBJ2-2; D not certain. CDR1 is MNHEY, CDR2 SVGAGI, per germline. The length of the CDR3 is 12 residues. With 7 bases removed from V and 1 base from J, the gap between germline ends came to 4 bases. CDR3 amino acids: CASTRNTGELFF. The CDR3 nucleotides read TGTGCCAGCACGAGGAACACCGGGGAGCTGTTTTTT.

This sequence joins TRBV5-1 and TRBJ2-5, with D possibly being TRBD1 (7 bases). V lost 3 bases to trimming and J lost 2 bases, with 17 bases between them. CDR3 length equals 16 residues. Germline V lookup: CDR1 SGHRS, CDR2 YFSETQ. DNA of the CDR3: TGCGCCAGCAGCTCAGCCGACAGGGAGGCGCAAGAGACCCAGTACTTC. It specifies CASSSADREAQETQYF.

The chain has TRBV7-6 and TRBJ1-2; tentative D call: TRBD1 (5 bases). This CDR3 has 14 amino acids. Germline assignment: CDR1 SGHVS and CDR2 FNYEAQ. Trimming removed 1 base from V and 8 bases from J, with 14 bases in between. CDR3 region: CASSLEPGTRGYTF. The CDR3 nucleotides read TGTGCCAGCAGCTTAGAGCCAGGGACTAGGGGCTACACCTTC.

The chain uses TRBV10-1 and TRBJ2-4, with 8 bases that match TRBD1. This CDR3 spans 15 amino acids. The germline V gene encodes CDR1 WNHNN and CDR2 SYGVQD (reference sequence). The V gene end was trimmed by 10 bases and the J gene end by 5 bases; junction bases not matched to a gene: 13. The CDR3 DNA follows: TGCGCCATCGACGGACAGGGTCCCTCGGAAAACATTCAGTACTTC. This sequence encodes CAIDGQGPSENIQYF.

Concerning this clone: One end of the junction fails to match germline, which may point to a read error. This CDR3 is also generated by other DNA sequences in the sample. The chain is built from TRBV5-1 and TRBJ1-2; 7 bases map to TRBD1. The CDR3 extends over 14 amino acids. Germline V gives CDR1 SGHRS, CDR2 YFSETQ. For the CDR3, the DNA is TGCGCCAGCAGCTTGGAGGGACAGAACTACGGCTACACCTTC. Its protein is CASSLEGQNYGYTF.

The chain links TRBV29-1 to TRBJ1-1; TRBD1 is a possible D gene (6 bases). The germline CDR1 and CDR2 sequences are SQVTM and ANQGSEA. The V end was cut by 3 bases, the J end by 1 base, with 9 bases between. The CDR3 covers 13 residues. The CDR3, as DNA: TGCAGCGTTGACAGGACAGCGAACACTGAAGCTTTCTTT. Its protein is CSVDRTANTEAFF.

The chain joins TRBV11-2 to TRBJ2-7, with a possible D match to TRBD1 (5 bases). The germline V gene has CDR1 SGHAT and CDR2 FQNNGV. Trimming cost V 3 bases and J 3 bases, with 12 bases left between them. The CDR3 has 14 residues. DNA of the CDR3: TGTGCCAGCAGCTTGCGGTCCAGGGTCTACGAGCAGTACTTC. Protein product: CASSLRSRVYEQYF. Combining the CDR3 with reference TRBV11-2 and TRBJ2-7 gives the whole variable domain EAGVAQSPRYKIIEKRQSVAFWCNPISGHATLYWYQQILGQGPKLLIQFQNNGVVDDSQLPKDRFSAERLKGVDSTLKIQPAKLEDSAVYLCASSLRSRVYEQYFGPGTRLTVT.

J is TRBJ2-5 and V is TRBV7-9, with D unresolved. V was pared by 5 bases and J by 2 bases, with 6 bases between. The germline V gene encodes CDR1 SEHNR and CDR2 FQNEAQ (reference sequence). This CDR3 is 12 amino acids long. CDR3 in amino acids: CASSDLQETQYF. In DNA, the CDR3 is TGTGCCAGCAGCGATTTGCAAGAGACCCAGTACTTC.

This clone was found a few times. The chain couples TRBV2 to TRBJ1-2, with D maybe TRBD1 (6 bases). Per the germline V gene, CDR1 is SNHLY and CDR2 is FYNNEI. Trimming pared 11 bases from V and 4 bases from J, leaving 23 bases between. This CDR3 has 15 residues. Here the CDR3 reads CAGTIGTPAGYGYTF. DNA for the CDR3: TGTGCCGGAACAATCGGGACACCCGCCGGCTATGGCTACACCTTC.

The V call is TRBV19, the J call TRBJ2-1, with 7 positions matching TRBD1. The CDR3 runs to 14 residues. With 5 bases clipped from V and 10 bases from J, the junction kept 11 bases outside the gene matches. Germline V gene lookup returns CDR1 LNHDA and CDR2 SQIVND (reference sequence). The CDR3 protein is CASSPDRVKREQFF. CDR3 nucleotides: TGTGCCAGTAGTCCAGACAGGGTGAAACGAGAGCAGTTCTTC.

The genes are TRBV11-2 and TRBJ1-4; D possibly corresponds to TRBD1 (5 bases). There are 15 residues in the CDR3. Germline V CDR1 and CDR2: SGHAT, FQNNGV. The V end was cut by 0 bases, the J end by 8 bases, with 13 bases between. This chain's CDR3 is CASSLDGGAGEKLFF. The CDR3 nucleotides read TGTGCCAGCAGCTTAGATGGCGGGGCGGGGGAAAAACTGTTTTTT.

The genes are TRBV6-5 and TRBJ1-4, with no clear D. V lost 6 bases and J lost 3, with 14 bases in between. This CDR3 has 15 amino acids. Germline assignment: CDR1 MNHEY and CDR2 SVGAGI. The CDR3: CASSPSRGANEKLFF. In DNA, the CDR3 is TGTGCCAGCAGCCCCTCACGTGGGGCTAATGAAAAACTGTTTTTT.

The chain links TRBV7-2 to TRBJ1-3; unclear D gene. V dropped 5 bases and J dropped 2 bases, with 10 bases sitting between them. Germline lookup yields CDR1 SGHTA and CDR2 FQGNSA. The CDR3 spans 14 residues. The DNA of the CDR3 is TGTGCCAGCAGCCCCCGCGGGGCTGGAAACACCATATATTTT. It is translated as CASSPRGAGNTIYF.

This clone has only one observation. The V gene is TRBV7-2, the J gene TRBJ2-1; D uncertain. The V gene's germline CDR1 is SGHTA and CDR2 FQGNSA. Trimming stripped 1 base from V and 1 base from J, with 2 bases between. CDR3 length: 13 amino acids. The CDR3 DNA reads TGTGCCAGCAGCTTAGGTTCCTACAATGAGCAGTTCTTC. Encoded protein: CASSLGSYNEQFF.

This clone has a single count. The V gene is TRBV5-8, the J gene TRBJ1-5; TRBD1 aligns across 8 bases. The CDR3 length is 14 residues. Trimming removed 0 bases from V and 8 bases from J; junction bases left unmatched: 4. CDR1 is SGHTS and CDR2 is YDEGEE in the germline V gene. CDR3 in amino acids: CASSLEDRDKPQHF. The CDR3 bases are TGTGCCAGCAGCTTGGAGGACAGGGACAAGCCCCAGCATTTT.

This clone was detected only once. The CDR3 reads CASSSEGQGGNEKLFF. Written as DNA, the CDR3 is TGCGCCAGCAGCTCCGAAGGACAGGGGGGTAATGAAAAACTGTTTTTT. This chain uses TRBV5-1 with TRBJ1-4; 10 positions agree with TRBD1. Germline V gene sequence: CDR1 SGHRS, CDR2 YFSETQ. This CDR3 is built from 16 residues. With V trimmed by 3 bases and J by 4 bases, 6 bases remained unmatched.

The chain uses TRBV5-1 and TRBJ2-5, with 13 nucleotides matching TRBD2. Germline CDR1 is SGHRS and CDR2 is YFSETQ. The CDR3 covers 17 residues. V shed 0 bases, J shed 2 bases, and the junction held 4 bases outside the gene matches. The CDR3 reads CASSLGQLAGGQETQYF. The CDR3 DNA follows: TGCGCCAGCAGCTTGGGACAACTAGCGGGGGGGCAAGAGACCCAGTACTTC.

CDR3 in amino acids: CASTTGANTEAFF. As DNA, the CDR3 is TGTGCCAGCACCACAGGGGCAAACACTGAAGCTTTCTTT. The chain carries TRBV27 and TRBJ1-1; 7 positions match TRBD1. V lost 7 bases to trimming and J lost 2 bases; unmatched junction nucleotides: 4. Germline CDR1 and CDR2: MNHEY and SMNVEV (reference sequence). The CDR3 has 13 amino acids.

The DNA of the CDR3 is TGTGCCAGCAGCTTAGCAGCCGCACCCCTCCACTTT. Encoded protein: CASSLAAAPLHF. This chain connects TRBV7-2 to TRBJ1-6, with D unclear. This CDR3 contains 12 residues. The germline CDR1 and CDR2 sequences are SGHTA and FQGNSA. The V end was cut by 0 bases, the J end by 11 bases, with 5 bases between.

The genes are TRBV4-2 and TRBJ2-2, with D perhaps TRBD2 (6 bases). The CDR3 length is 16 residues. Germline assignment: CDR1 LGHNA and CDR2 YNFKEQ. The V gene lost 1 base and the J gene lost 3 bases, with 12 bases spanning the gap. Here the CDR3 reads CASSQALDYYTGELFF. The CDR3 bases are TGTGCCAGCAGCCAAGCCCTGGACTACTACACCGGGGAGCTGTTTTTT.